Sequencing of this TCR beta chain was carried out in a study of blood T cell repertoires in COVID-19. On the study more broadly: The United States, Italy and Spain supplied acute and convalescent COVID-19 samples. The analysed material was cDNA or gDNA that came from T cells, B-cell-depleted T cells, or PBMCs.

Notes on this clone: Other DNA sequences in this specimen translate into the identical CDR3.

In the source study's methods: For nucleated cells, counts were estimated from reference gene primer amplification. The method was immunoSEQ multiplex PCR; TCRdb's version includes in-frame clones alone and lacks a portion of them. V, J and clone size are taken as reported in that table, and D and trimming were inferred from the DNA itself. Of about 23,000 clones in the sample, about 90% were seen once. V shed 3 bases and J shed 5 bases, with 8 bases lying between them. Germline V gene lookup returns CDR1 DFQATT and CDR2 SNEGSKA (reference sequence). This CDR3 comprises 11 residues. The chain carries TRBV20-1 and TRBJ2-7; the D is unclear. The sequencing input was peripheral blood. This TCR came from a woman at least 80 years old with active COVID-19. In DNA form, the CDR3 reads TGCAGTGCTAGCTCAGGCCACGAGCAGTACTTC. It encodes CSASSGHEQYF.